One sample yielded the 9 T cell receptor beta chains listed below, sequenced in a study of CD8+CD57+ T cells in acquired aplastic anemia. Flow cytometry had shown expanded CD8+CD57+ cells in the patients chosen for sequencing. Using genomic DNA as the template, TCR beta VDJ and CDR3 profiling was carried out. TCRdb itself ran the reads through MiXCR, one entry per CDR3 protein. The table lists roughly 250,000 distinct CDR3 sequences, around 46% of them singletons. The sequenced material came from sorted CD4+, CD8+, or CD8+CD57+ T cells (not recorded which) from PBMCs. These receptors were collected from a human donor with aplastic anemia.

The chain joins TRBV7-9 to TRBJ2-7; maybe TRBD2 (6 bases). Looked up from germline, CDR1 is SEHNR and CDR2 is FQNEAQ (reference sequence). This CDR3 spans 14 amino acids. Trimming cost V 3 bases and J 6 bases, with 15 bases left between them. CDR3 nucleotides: TGTGCCAGCAGCTTGTATGGCGGGGCCTTCGAGCAGTACTTC. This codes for CASSLYGGAFEQYF. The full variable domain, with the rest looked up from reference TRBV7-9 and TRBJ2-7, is DTGVSQNPRHKITKRGQNVTFRCDPISEHNRLYWYRQTLGQGPEFLTYFQNEAQLEKSRLLSDRFSAERPKGSFSTLEIQRTEQGDSAMYLCASSLYGGAFEQYFGPGTRLTVT.

The CDR3 coding sequence is TGTGCCAGCAGCGCGGGGGCAACAGCTGACTATGGCTACACCTTC. Encoded protein: CASSAGATADYGYTF. The chain links TRBV7-8 to TRBJ1-2; D is perhaps TRBD1 (6 bases). The germline CDR1 and CDR2 sequences are SGHVS and FQNEAQ. The CDR3 is 15 residues long. Trimming stripped 5 bases from V and 3 bases from J, with 16 bases between. The variable domain in full, with the rest retrieved from reference TRBV7-8 and TRBJ1-2, is GAGVSQSPRYKVAKRGQDVALRCDPISGHVSLFWYQQALGQGPEFLTYFQNEAQLDKSGLPSDRFFAERPEGSVSTLKIQRTQQEDSAVYLCASSAGATADYGYTFGSGTRLTVV.

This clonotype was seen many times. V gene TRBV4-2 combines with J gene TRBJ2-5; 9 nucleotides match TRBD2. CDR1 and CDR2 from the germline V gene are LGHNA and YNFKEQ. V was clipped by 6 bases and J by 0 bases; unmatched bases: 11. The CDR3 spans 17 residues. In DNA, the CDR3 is TGTGCCAGCAGTCCGCGCTTTAGCGGGAGAAACCAAGAGACCCAGTACTTC. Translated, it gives CASSPRFSGRNQETQYF.

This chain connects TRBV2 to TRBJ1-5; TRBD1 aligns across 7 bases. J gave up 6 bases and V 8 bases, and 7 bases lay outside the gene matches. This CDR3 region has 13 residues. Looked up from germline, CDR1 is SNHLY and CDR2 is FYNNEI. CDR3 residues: CASGQVASQPQHF. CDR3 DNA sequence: TGTGCCAGCGGACAGGTAGCAAGTCAGCCCCAGCATTTT.

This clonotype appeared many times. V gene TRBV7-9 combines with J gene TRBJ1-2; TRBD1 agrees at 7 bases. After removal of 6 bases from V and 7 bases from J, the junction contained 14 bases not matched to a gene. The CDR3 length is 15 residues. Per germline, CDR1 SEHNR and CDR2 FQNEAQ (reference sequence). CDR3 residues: CASRHSQGTLLGYTF. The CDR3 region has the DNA TGTGCCAGCAGACATTCACAGGGGACCCTCCTTGGCTACACCTTC. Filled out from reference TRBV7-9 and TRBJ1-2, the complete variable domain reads DTGVSQNPRHKITKRGQNVTFRCDPISEHNRLYWYRQTLGQGPEFLTYFQNEAQLEKSRLLSDRFSAERPKGSFSTLEIQRTEQGDSAMYLCASRHSQGTLLGYTFGSGTRLTVV.

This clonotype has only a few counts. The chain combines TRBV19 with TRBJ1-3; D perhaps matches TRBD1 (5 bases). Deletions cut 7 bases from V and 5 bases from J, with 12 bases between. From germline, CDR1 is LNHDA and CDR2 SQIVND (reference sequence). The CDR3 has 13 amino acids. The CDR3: CASTDTGRNTIYF. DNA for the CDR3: TGTGCCAGTACGGACACCGGTCGAAACACCATATATTTT.

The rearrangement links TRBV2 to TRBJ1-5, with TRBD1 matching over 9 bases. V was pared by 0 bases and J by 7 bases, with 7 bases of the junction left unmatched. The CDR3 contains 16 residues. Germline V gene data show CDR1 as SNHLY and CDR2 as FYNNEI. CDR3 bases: TGTGCCAGCAGTGAAGCATCGACAGGGGGTGGCCAGCCCCAGCATTTT. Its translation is CASSEASTGGGQPQHF.

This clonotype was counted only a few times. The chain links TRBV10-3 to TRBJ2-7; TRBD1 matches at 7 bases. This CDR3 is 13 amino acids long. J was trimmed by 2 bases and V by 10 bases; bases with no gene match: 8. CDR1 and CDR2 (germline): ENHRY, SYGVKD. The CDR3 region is CATSKQGPYEQYF. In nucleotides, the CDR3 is TGTGCCACGAGTAAACAGGGGCCCTACGAGCAGTACTTC.

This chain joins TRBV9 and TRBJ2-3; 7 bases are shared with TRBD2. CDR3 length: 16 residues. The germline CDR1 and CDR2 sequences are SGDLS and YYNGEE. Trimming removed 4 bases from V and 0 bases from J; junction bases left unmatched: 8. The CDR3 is CASSSRGGGSTDTQYF. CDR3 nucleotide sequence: TGTGCCAGCAGCTCCCGCGGGGGAGGGAGCACAGATACGCAGTATTTT.